This TCR beta chain was sequenced in a study of cytomegalovirus exposure and HLA in healthy donors (dated by TCRdb to between 2016 and 2019). Context from the whole study: A later analysis indicated that the 95 to 150 validation repertoires were generated on the platform also employed for the 670 or so repertoires of the first cohort. The study was designed to test whether signatures of past pathogen exposure could be identified by cataloging public T cell receptors. Besides the first cohort of roughly 640 subjects, a separate validation cohort made up of 120 different subjects was used. To predict cytomegalovirus infection status, the study combined high-throughput TCR immunosequencing, statistical association of individual TCRs with disease status, and machine learning.

The CDR3 runs 15 amino acids, cysteine and phenylalanine included. Just the 45-base CDR3 DNA is kept, in frame starting at base 1. Trimming removed 6 bases from V and 3 bases from J, leaving 18 bases between the germline ends. Reading the germline V gene gives CDR1 MDHEN and CDR2 SYDVKM. What the authors observed across the whole study: Across donors, most TCR sequences were observed very rarely, whereas some public TCRs were present in many individuals. A few of the identified cytomegalovirus-associated TCR beta chains were confirmed in vitro to be specific for cytomegalovirus antigens. The classifier was reported to diagnose cytomegalovirus status with high specificity and sensitivity in both the original cohort and the validation cohort. In the study, approximately 160 TCR beta chains were listed as associated with cytomegalovirus. A later analysis lacked HLA typing for the validation cohort, so it scored co-occurrence in that cohort across all 110 or so repertoires. Subsequent analysis determined that TCRs grouped into clusters in the first cohort also showed a tendency toward co-occurrence across the roughly 110 validation repertoires, and about 94% of cluster scores exceeded 0. It was suggested by the authors that the approach could potentially be generalized to other disease states and immunological phenotypes.

Donors formed part of the validation cohort, which comprised about 130 subjects and was distinct from the first cohort of under 850 subjects. Of note for this clone: Its antigen remains unidentified. No per-base quality is available; no much larger clone lies one base away.

The library came from the immunoSEQ multiplex PCR assay. Per the authors' processing: A statistical classification framework was developed to diagnose cytomegalovirus status using the catalog of TCR beta chain sequences. As stored in TCRdb, this immuneACCESS dataset retains in-frame rearrangements with V and J assigned. A fraction of the clones does not appear; measured against another copy, unresolved V genes explain less than half of the discrepancy, and the remainder lacks a known reason. V and J calls and clone size are given by that table; D and trimming were obtained from the DNA. This sample comprises around 150,000 clones, 91% of them detected only once. Of the sample, approximately 3% falls within the top ten clones.

The source is a young woman in good health and CMV-seropositive. The sequence joins TRBV28 to TRBJ2-7; no D gene is confidently identified. Material for sequencing was PBMCs. The CDR3 reads as follows: CASSQPGRTYYEQYF. In nucleotides, the sequence is TGTGCCAGCAGCCAGCCAGGCCGAACCTACTACGAGCAGTACTTC.